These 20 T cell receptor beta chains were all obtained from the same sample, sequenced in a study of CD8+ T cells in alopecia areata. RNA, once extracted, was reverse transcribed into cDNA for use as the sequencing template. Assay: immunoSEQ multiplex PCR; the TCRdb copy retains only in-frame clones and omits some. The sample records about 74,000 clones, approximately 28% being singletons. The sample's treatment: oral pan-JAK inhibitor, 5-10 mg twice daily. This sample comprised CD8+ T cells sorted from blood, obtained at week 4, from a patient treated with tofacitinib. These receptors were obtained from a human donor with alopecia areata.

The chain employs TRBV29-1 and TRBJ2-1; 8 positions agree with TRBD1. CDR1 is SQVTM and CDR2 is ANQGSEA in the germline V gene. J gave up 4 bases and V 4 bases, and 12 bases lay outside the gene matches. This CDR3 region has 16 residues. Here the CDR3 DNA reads TGCAGCGTTGCTCCCTTGCCAGGGGGCTCGTACAATGAGCAGTTCTTC. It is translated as CSVAPLPGGSYNEQFF.

The CDR3 protein is CSARTGSTDTQYF. The CDR3 nucleotides are TGCAGCGCCCGGACCGGGAGCACAGATACGCAGTATTTT. The genes are TRBV29-1 and TRBJ2-3, with D uncertain. The V gene's germline CDR1 is SQVTM and CDR2 ANQGSEA. V lost 7 bases and J 0 bases, leaving 11 bases between the germline ends. This CDR3 has 13 amino acids.

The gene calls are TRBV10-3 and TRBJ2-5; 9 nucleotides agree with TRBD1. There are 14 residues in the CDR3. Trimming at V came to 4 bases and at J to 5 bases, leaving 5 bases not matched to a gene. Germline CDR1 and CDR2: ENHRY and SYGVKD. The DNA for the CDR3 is TGTGCCATCAGTGCAACAGGGGGCGAGGAGACCCAGTACTTC. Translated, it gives CAISATGGEETQYF.

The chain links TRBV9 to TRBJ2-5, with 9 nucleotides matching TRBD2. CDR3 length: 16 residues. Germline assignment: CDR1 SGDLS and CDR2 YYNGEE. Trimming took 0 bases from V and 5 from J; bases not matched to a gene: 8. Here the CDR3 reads CASSVGTSGSWETQYF. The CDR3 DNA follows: TGTGCCAGCAGCGTAGGCACTAGCGGGTCATGGGAGACCCAGTACTTC. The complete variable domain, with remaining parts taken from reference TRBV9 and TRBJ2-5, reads DSGVTQTPKHLITATGQRVTLRCSPRSGDLSVYWYQQSLDQGLQFLIQYYNGEERAKGNILERFSAQQFPDLHSELNLSSLELGDSALYFCASSVGTSGSWETQYFGPGTRLLVL.

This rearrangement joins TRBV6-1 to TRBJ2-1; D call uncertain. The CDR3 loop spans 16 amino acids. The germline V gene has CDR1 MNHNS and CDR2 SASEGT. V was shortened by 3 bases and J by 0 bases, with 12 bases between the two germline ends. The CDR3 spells CASSELAKASYNEQFF. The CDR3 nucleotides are TGTGCCAGCAGTGAGTTGGCGAAGGCCTCCTACAATGAGCAGTTCTTC.

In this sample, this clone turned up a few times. DNA of the CDR3: TGCAGTGGGGGGAACACTGAAGCTTTCTTT. This translates into CSGGNTEAFF. This chain links TRBV20-1 with TRBJ1-1; D gene ambiguous. Germline CDR1 is DFQATT and CDR2 is SNEGSKA (reference sequence). V was cut by 7 bases and J by 1 base, with 4 bases left in between. CDR3 size: 10 residues.

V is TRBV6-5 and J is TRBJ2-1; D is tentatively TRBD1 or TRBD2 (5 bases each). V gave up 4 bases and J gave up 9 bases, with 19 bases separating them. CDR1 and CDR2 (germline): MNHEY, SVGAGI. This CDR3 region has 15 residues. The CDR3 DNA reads TGTGCCAGCAGTTTATTGGGGCTAGGGAGCGGTGAGCAGTTCTTC. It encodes CASSLLGLGSGEQFF.

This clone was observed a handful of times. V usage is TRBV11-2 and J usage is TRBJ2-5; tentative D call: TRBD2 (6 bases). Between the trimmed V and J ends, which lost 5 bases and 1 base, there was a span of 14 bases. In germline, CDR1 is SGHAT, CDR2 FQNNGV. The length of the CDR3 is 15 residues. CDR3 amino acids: CASSIPRGVQETQYF. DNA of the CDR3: TGTGCCAGCAGCATACCCCGCGGGGTCCAAGAGACCCAGTACTTC.

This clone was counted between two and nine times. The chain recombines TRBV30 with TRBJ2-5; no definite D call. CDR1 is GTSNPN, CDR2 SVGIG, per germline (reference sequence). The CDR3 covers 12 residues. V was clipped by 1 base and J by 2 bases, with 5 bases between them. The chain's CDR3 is CAWSEIQETQYF. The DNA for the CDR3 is TGTGCCTGGAGTGAAATTCAAGAGACCCAGTACTTC.

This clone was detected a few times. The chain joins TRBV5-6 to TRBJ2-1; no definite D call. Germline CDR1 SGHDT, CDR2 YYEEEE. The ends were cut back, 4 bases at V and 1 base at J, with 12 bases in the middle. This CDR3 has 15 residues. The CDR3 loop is CASSLPSESYNEQFF. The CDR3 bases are TGTGCCAGCAGCCTGCCTTCGGAATCCTACAATGAGCAGTTCTTC.

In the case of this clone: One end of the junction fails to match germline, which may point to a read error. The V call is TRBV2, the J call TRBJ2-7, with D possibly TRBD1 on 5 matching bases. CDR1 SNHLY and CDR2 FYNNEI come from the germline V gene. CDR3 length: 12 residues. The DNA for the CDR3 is TGTGCCAACAGTGACAGCTCCTACGAGCAGTACTTC. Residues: CANSDSSYEQYF.

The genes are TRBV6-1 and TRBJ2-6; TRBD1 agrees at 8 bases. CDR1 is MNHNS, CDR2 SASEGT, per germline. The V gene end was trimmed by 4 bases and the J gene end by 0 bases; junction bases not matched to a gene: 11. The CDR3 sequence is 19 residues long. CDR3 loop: CASSAYLMGQDSGANVLTF. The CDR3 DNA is TGTGCCAGCAGTGCCTACCTTATGGGACAGGACTCTGGGGCCAACGTCCTGACTTTC.

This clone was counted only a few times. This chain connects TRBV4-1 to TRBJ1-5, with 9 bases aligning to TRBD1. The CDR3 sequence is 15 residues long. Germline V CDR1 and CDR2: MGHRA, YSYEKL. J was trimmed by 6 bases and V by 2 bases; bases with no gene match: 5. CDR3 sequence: CASSQRQGEGQPQHF. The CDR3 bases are TGCGCCAGCAGCCAACGACAGGGGGAAGGTCAGCCCCAGCATTTT.

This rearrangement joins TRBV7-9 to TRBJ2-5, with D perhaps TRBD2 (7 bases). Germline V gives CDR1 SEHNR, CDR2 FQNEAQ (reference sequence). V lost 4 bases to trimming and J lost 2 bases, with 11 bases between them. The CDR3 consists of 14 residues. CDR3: CASSSRGRQETQYF. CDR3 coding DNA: TGTGCCAGCAGCTCGCGGGGGCGACAAGAGACCCAGTACTTC.

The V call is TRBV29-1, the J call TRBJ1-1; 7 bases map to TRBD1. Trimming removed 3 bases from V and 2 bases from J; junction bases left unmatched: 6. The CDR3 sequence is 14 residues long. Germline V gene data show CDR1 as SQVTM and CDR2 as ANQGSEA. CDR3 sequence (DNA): TGCAGCGTTGACCCGACAGGGATTAACACTGAAGCTTTCTTT. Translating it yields CSVDPTGINTEAFF.

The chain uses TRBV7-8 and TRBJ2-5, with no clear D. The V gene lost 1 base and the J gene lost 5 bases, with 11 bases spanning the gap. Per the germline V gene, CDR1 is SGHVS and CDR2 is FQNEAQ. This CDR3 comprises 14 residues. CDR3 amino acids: CASSLGSNTETQYF. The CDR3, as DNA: TGTGCCAGCAGCTTAGGGTCTAACACGGAGACCCAGTACTTC.

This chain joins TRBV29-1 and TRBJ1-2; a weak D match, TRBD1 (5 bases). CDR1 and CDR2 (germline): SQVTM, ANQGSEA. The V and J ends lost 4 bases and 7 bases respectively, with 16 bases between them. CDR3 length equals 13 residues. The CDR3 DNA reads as TGCAGCGTTGCTGACAGCTTCCCCTTTGGCTACACCTTC. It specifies CSVADSFPFGYTF.

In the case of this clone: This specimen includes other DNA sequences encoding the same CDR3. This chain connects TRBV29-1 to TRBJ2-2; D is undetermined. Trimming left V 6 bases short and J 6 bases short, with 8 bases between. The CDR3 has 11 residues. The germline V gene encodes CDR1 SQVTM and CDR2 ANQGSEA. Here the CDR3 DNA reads TGCAGCGTCCCACAGTCCGGGGAGCTGTTTTTT. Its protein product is CSVPQSGELFF.

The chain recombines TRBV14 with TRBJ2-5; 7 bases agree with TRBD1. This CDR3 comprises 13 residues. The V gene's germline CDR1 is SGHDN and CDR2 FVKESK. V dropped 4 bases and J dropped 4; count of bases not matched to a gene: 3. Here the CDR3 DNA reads TGTGCCAGCAGCCCGAGGACAGGAGAGACCCAGTACTTC. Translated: CASSPRTGETQYF.

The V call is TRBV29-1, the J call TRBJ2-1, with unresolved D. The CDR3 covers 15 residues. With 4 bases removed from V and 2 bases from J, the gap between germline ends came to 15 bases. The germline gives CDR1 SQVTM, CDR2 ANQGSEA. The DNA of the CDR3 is TGCAGCGTTGTTCCCTCCAAGGTCGCCTACAATGAGCAGTTCTTC. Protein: CSVVPSKVAYNEQFF.